Below, 11 T cell receptor beta chains from the same sample are listed, as sequenced in a study of shared clonotypes between healthy human individuals. Generated by immunoSEQ multiplex PCR, the TCRdb table keeps only in-frame clones and is missing some. The profile shows fewer than 3 million clones, 85% to 95% of them singletons. Sequenced: naive CD4+ T cells from PBMCs. Regarding subset: CD45RA+ positively selected. The origin of the receptors is a man aged 18 to 29 in good health. Some clones in this sample may be carry-over from other donors' samples.

The chain is built from TRBV25-1 and TRBJ2-1; 8 positions agree with TRBD2. The CDR3 is 14 amino acids. Looked up from germline, CDR1 is MGHDK and CDR2 is SYGVNS. V dropped 8 bases and J dropped 2; count of bases not matched to a gene: 5. CDR3 residues: CASSLAGPYNEQFF. The CDR3, as DNA: TGTGCCAGCTCTCTAGCGGGCCCCTACAATGAGCAGTTCTTC.

The chain uses TRBV7-3 and TRBJ2-7; TRBD2 aligns across 8 bases. J lost 3 bases, V lost 1 base, and 8 bases had no gene match. Germline values: CDR1 SGHTA, CDR2 FQGTGA. The CDR3 sequence is 16 residues long. The CDR3 nucleotides read TGTGCCAGCAGCTTAATGGCTAGCGGGTCTGGCTACGAGCAGTACTTC. Translating it yields CASSLMASGSGYEQYF.

J is TRBJ2-7 and V is TRBV27; D is uncertain. V dropped 1 base and J dropped 0 bases, with 10 bases sitting between them. Looked up from germline, CDR1 is MNHEY and CDR2 is SMNVEV (reference sequence). The CDR3 spans 15 residues. Here the CDR3 DNA reads TGTGCCAGCAGTTTATACCCGACGGCCTCCTACGAGCAGTACTTC. Protein sequence: CASSLYPTASYEQYF.

V is TRBV6-1 and J is TRBJ2-1; 10 positions agree with TRBD2. This CDR3 contains 15 residues. Trimming removed 8 bases from V and 3 bases from J; junction bases left unmatched: 7. Germline assignment: CDR1 MNHNS and CDR2 SASEGT. CDR3 amino acids: CASPPSGSGYNEQFF. CDR3 bases: TGTGCCAGCCCCCCTAGCGGGAGTGGCTACAATGAGCAGTTCTTC.

The rearrangement uses TRBV29-1 and TRBJ2-5, with a weak D call TRBD2 (6 bases). The V end lost 7 bases, the J end lost 5 bases, and 8 bases lay between the germline ends. Germline CDR1 SQVTM, CDR2 ANQGSEA. This CDR3 is built from 10 residues. As DNA, the CDR3 is TGCAGCGCTGGGGGGGAGACCCAGTACTTC. Translated, it gives CSAGGETQYF.

This chain joins TRBV6-6 and TRBJ1-2; D is unclear. CDR3 length: 15 amino acids. The ends were cut back, 2 bases at V and 3 bases at J, with 13 bases in the middle. CDR1 MNHNY and CDR2 SVGAGI come from the germline V gene (reference sequence). DNA of the CDR3: TGTGCCAGCAGTTACGTTAGGATCCCCGACTATGGCTACACCTTC. Translating gives CASSYVRIPDYGYTF.

The chain uses TRBV4-2 and TRBJ2-7; the match to TRBD2 covers 9 bases. The V and J ends lost 5 bases and 2 bases, in that order; junction bases with no gene match: 7. Looked up from germline, CDR1 is LGHNA and CDR2 is YNFKEQ. CDR3 length equals 15 residues. CDR3 amino acids: CASSALAGFPYEQYF. CDR3 nucleotide sequence: TGTGCCAGCAGCGCCCTAGCGGGATTCCCCTACGAGCAGTACTTC.

This rearrangement joins TRBV28 to TRBJ2-7, with 8 bases fitting TRBD1. V dropped 7 bases and J dropped 6; count of bases not matched to a gene: 11. CDR3 length: 14 amino acids. Germline CDR1 reads MDHEN; CDR2 reads SYDVKM. In nucleotides, the CDR3 is TGTGCCAGCAAAACCGGGACAGGAACGGTCGAGCAGTACTTC. Translated: CASKTGTGTVEQYF.

As for this clone: Other DNA sequences from this sample encode an identical CDR3 as well. The chain couples TRBV4-3 to TRBJ2-6; D not resolved. V lost 1 base to trimming and J lost 0 bases, with 10 bases between them. The germline gives CDR1 LGHNA, CDR2 YSLEER. The CDR3 spans 17 residues. The CDR3: CASSQVVLGSGANVLTF. Written as DNA, the CDR3 is TGCGCCAGCAGCCAAGTCGTCCTGGGCTCTGGGGCCAACGTCCTGACTTTC.

Comment on this clone: Other DNA sequences in this sample translate to the same CDR3. The chain employs TRBV7-2 and TRBJ2-5, with 11 bases fitting TRBD1. V dropped 1 base and J dropped 4; count of bases not matched to a gene: 5. The CDR3 sequence is 16 residues long. Germline lookup yields CDR1 SGHTA and CDR2 FQGNSA. DNA of the CDR3: TGTGCCAGCAGCTTAGTCCGGACAGGGGGCGGAGAGACCCAGTACTTC. Protein product: CASSLVRTGGGETQYF.

This chain links TRBV28 with TRBJ1-1; D is perhaps TRBD1 (5 bases). This CDR3 is built from 15 residues. The V gene's germline CDR1 is MDHEN and CDR2 SYDVKM. V dropped 1 base and J dropped 0 bases, with 9 bases sitting between them. The CDR3 DNA is TGTGCCAGCAGTTTATTGGGACCGCTGAACACTGAAGCTTTCTTT. It translates to CASSLLGPLNTEAFF.